Listed here are 21 T cell receptor beta chains from one sample, sequenced in a study of T cells in Graves' hyperthyroidism and ophthalmopathy. RNA transcripts provided the source from which TCR beta CDR3 regions were amplified. During a first-round RT-PCR of the TCR CDR3, the HTBI primer set was used. TCRdb itself ran the multiplex PCR reads through MiXCR, one entry per CDR3 protein. The table has some 270,000 distinct CDR3 sequences, about 14% seen once. Source material: blood. These receptors originate from a woman in her 30s with Graves' hyperthyroidism that later progressed to Graves' ophthalmopathy.

This clonotype was counted many times. The V call is TRBV5-1, the J call TRBJ2-3; D is unclear. V lost 4 bases, J lost 5 bases, and 11 bases lay in between. Germline V gene sequence: CDR1 SGHRS, CDR2 YFSETQ. The CDR3 spans 13 residues. CDR3 sequence reads: CASSGDPGDTQYF. CDR3 bases: TGCGCCAGCAGCGGAGACCCGGGAGATACGCAGTATTTT.

The chain has TRBV19 and TRBJ2-1; 10 nucleotides align to TRBD2. Germline CDR1 LNHDA, CDR2 SQIVND (reference sequence). The junction had 4 bases not matched to a gene; V was cut back by 5 bases and J by 0 bases. CDR3 size: 16 residues. The DNA of the CDR3 is TGTGCCAGTAGTGGGACTAGCGAGAGCTCCTACAATGAGCAGTTCTTC. This translates into CASSGTSESSYNEQFF.

This clonotype appeared a few times. The rearrangement links TRBV10-3 to TRBJ2-3, with 10 nucleotides matching TRBD1. The germline V gene encodes CDR1 ENHRY and CDR2 SYGVKD. V dropped 6 bases and J dropped 6; count of bases not matched to a gene: 15. The CDR3 runs 17 residues. CDR3 nucleotide sequence: TGTGCCATCAGACTAAAAGCCGGGACAGGGGTCCCGGATACGCAGTATTTT. As protein: CAIRLKAGTGVPDTQYF.

In this sample, this clonotype turned up many times. The chain is built from TRBV4-1 and TRBJ1-3, with 9 nucleotides matching TRBD1. CDR3 size: 16 residues. From germline, CDR1 is MGHRA and CDR2 YSYEKL. The junction had 9 bases not matched to a gene; V was cut back by 4 bases and J by 5 bases. Written as DNA, the CDR3 is TGCGCCAGCAGCCGTCAACAGGGGGCGGTTAGAAACACCATATATTTT. Translating gives CASSRQQGAVRNTIYF.

This clonotype showed up just once. V and J are TRBV19 and TRBJ2-1; D possibly uses TRBD1 or TRBD2 (5 bases each). The CDR3 length is 14 residues. Germline V lookup: CDR1 LNHDA, CDR2 SQIVND (reference sequence). V was pared by 2 bases and J by 7 bases, with 12 bases between. The CDR3 protein is CASSILDGGNEQFF. Written as DNA, the CDR3 is TGTGCCAGTAGTATATTGGATGGGGGAAATGAGCAGTTCTTC. The entire variable domain, with the rest obtained from reference TRBV19 and TRBJ2-1, is as follows: DGGITQSPKYLFRKEGQNVTLSCEQNLNHDAMYWYRQDPGQGLRLIYYSQIVNDFQKGDIAEGYSVSREKKESFPLTVTSAQKNPTAFYLCASSILDGGNEQFFGPGTRLTVL.

This clonotype came up many times. The chain employs TRBV28 and TRBJ2-7; D remains ambiguous. Germline CDR1 and CDR2: MDHEN and SYDVKM. The germline V and J ends were trimmed by 3 bases and 6 bases, with 9 bases remaining between them. This CDR3 is built from 12 residues. CDR3 in DNA: TGTGCCAGCAGTTTTAAAGGGATCGAGCAGTACTTC. Protein product: CASSFKGIEQYF.

Ten or more counts support this clonotype. This sequence joins TRBV28 and TRBJ2-7; D is perhaps TRBD1 (6 bases). Per the germline V gene, CDR1 is MDHEN and CDR2 is SYDVKM. The CDR3 contains 14 residues. Trimming cost V 6 bases and J 2 bases, with 14 bases left between them. CDR3 sequence reads: CASSRDTFPYEQYF. The CDR3 region has the DNA TGTGCCAGCAGCCGGGACACCTTCCCCTACGAGCAGTACTTC.

This clonotype was detected ten times or more. The rearrangement links TRBV30 to TRBJ2-3; maybe TRBD2 (5 bases). The V gene lost 0 bases and the J gene lost 5 bases, with 6 bases spanning the gap. Germline assignment: CDR1 GTSNPN and CDR2 SVGIG (reference sequence). The CDR3 covers 12 residues. The CDR3 nucleotides read TGTGCCTGGAGTGTACGGGGAGATACGCAGTATTTT. Protein: CAWSVRGDTQYF.

Concerning this clonotype: This may come from a read error, since a much larger clone is one base off. The chain is built from TRBV15 and TRBJ2-1, with TRBD2 matching 11 bases. Germline V gives CDR1 LNHNV, CDR2 YYDKDF (reference sequence). The CDR3 has 18 amino acids. As DNA, the CDR3 is TGTGCCACCAGCAGAGCGTCCGGCCTAGCGGGAGGCCTCAATGAGCAGTCCTTC. Translating gives CATSRASGLAGGLNEQSF. The full variable domain, completed using reference TRBV15 and TRBJ2-1, is DAMVIQNPRYQVTQFGKPVTLSCSQTLNHNVMYWYQQKSSQAPKLLFHYYDKDFNNEADTPDNFQSRRPNTSFCFLDIRSPGLGDTAMYLCATSRASGLAGGLNEQSFGPGTRLTVL.

This clonotype came up a few times. The V and J genes are TRBV4-2 and TRBJ1-5; D uncertain. Germline V gives CDR1 LGHNA, CDR2 YNFKEQ. V was trimmed by 1 base and J by 0 bases, leaving 7 bases between them. The CDR3 covers 15 residues. Written as DNA, the CDR3 is TGTGCCAGCAGCCAAGGGACGGATAGCAATCAGCCCCAGCATTTT. It encodes CASSQGTDSNQPQHF.

This clonotype came up many times. The chain recombines TRBV20-1 with TRBJ2-7; D is perhaps TRBD1 (6 bases). Germline CDR1 DFQATT, CDR2 SNEGSKA (reference sequence). The CDR3 loop spans 13 amino acids. The V end was cut by 4 bases, the J end by 7 bases, with 17 bases between. CDR3 region: CSATGTQSIEQYF. In nucleotides, the CDR3 is TGCAGTGCTACCGGGACACAGAGTATAGAGCAGTACTTC.

This clonotype has a count of ten or more. The chain employs TRBV6-2 or TRBV6-3 and TRBJ2-7; the match to TRBD2 covers 9 bases. Unmatched junction bases numbered 13, after V lost 7 bases and J lost 3 bases. This CDR3 contains 16 residues. Per germline, CDR1 MNHEY and CDR2 SVGEGT. CDR3 residues: CASKALPGLAIYEQYF. As DNA, the CDR3 is TGTGCCAGCAAGGCCCTTCCGGGACTAGCAATCTACGAGCAGTACTTC.

This clonotype was counted at least ten times. This chain joins TRBV12-3 or TRBV12-4 and TRBJ1-2; 7 positions agree with TRBD1. The CDR3 has 13 amino acids. The J segment lost 8 bases and the V segment lost 3 bases, leaving 6 bases of the junction unmatched. The CDR3 nucleotides are TGTGCCAGCAGTTTTGCAGGGGGTGAGGGCTACACCTTC. This gives the protein CASSFAGGEGYTF.

This clonotype came up a few times. The chain employs TRBV7-8 and TRBJ2-1; 10 bases line up with TRBD2. The CDR3 has 15 amino acids. V dropped 1 base and J dropped 9; count of bases not matched to a gene: 6. Germline V gene lookup returns CDR1 SGHVS and CDR2 FQNEAQ. As DNA, the CDR3 is TGTGCCAGCAGCTTAGTCCTAGCGGGGGTCTCTGAGCAGTTCTTC. Its translation is CASSLVLAGVSEQFF.

This clonotype was recorded at least ten times. Here the CDR3 DNA reads TGTGCCATACGACAGGGGATTTACAATGAGCAGTTCTTC. As protein: CAIRQGIYNEQFF. V usage is TRBV10-3 and J usage is TRBJ2-1; TRBD1 aligns across 8 bases. In germline, CDR1 is ENHRY, CDR2 SYGVKD. Trimming took 9 bases from V and 4 from J; bases not matched to a gene: 5. The CDR3 is 13 residues long.

In its sample, this clonotype was seen many times. This chain joins TRBV11-2 and TRBJ2-1; 8 bases fit TRBD1. Trimming took 5 bases from V and 8 from J; bases not matched to a gene: 14. Germline CDR1 is SGHAT and CDR2 is FQNNGV. The CDR3 totals 16 residues. The CDR3 region has the DNA TGTGCCAGCAGCGTTTCCGGGACAGGAGCTGGGCATGAGCAGTTCTTC. Its translation is CASSVSGTGAGHEQFF.

On this clonotype: A clone one base away is much larger, so this may be a read error. V usage is TRBV20-1 and J usage is TRBJ2-6, with unresolved D. CDR1 is DFQATT, CDR2 SNEGSKA, per germline (reference sequence). The CDR3 runs 13 residues. CDR3 coding DNA: TGCAGTGCTGCTTTATCTGCGGCCAACGTCCTGACTTTC. Encoded protein: CSAALSAANVLTF.

This clonotype was counted at least ten times. CDR3 in amino acids: CAITGKPSSNNEQFF. Written as DNA, the CDR3 is TGTGCCATAACAGGGAAACCCTCTTCTAACAATGAGCAGTTCTTC. This rearrangement joins TRBV10-3 to TRBJ2-1; a possible D gene is TRBD1 (6 bases). With 9 bases removed from V and 5 bases from J, the gap between germline ends came to 20 bases. The CDR3 runs 15 residues. Germline V CDR1 and CDR2: ENHRY, SYGVKD.

Only a few counts were recorded for this clonotype. The chain has TRBV6-1 and TRBJ1-3, with 7 bases that match TRBD1. In germline, CDR1 is MNHNS, CDR2 SASEGT. The J segment lost 4 bases and the V segment lost 6 bases, leaving 0 bases of the junction unmatched. The CDR3 consists of 12 residues. The CDR3 nucleotides read TGTGCCAGCAGGACAGGGGGAAACACCATATATTTT. It codes for CASRTGGNTIYF.

This clonotype came up many times. The V call is TRBV3-1, the J call TRBJ2-2; 9 bases map to TRBD1. V dropped 4 bases and J dropped 6; count of bases not matched to a gene: 9. There are 16 residues in the CDR3. The germline CDR1 and CDR2 sequences are LGHDT and YNNKEL (reference sequence). CDR3 nucleotides: TGTGCCAGCAGCCTTCGACCGGGACAGGGCCCCGGGGAGCTGTTTTTT. Its translation: CASSLRPGQGPGELFF.

Concerning this clonotype itself: A single base separates this from a much larger clone, so it may be a read error. The V and J genes are TRBV30 and TRBJ1-5; no clear D gene. Trimming took off 3 bases at V and 7 bases at J, with 16 bases between the two ends. The germline V gene encodes CDR1 GTSNPN and CDR2 SVGIG (reference sequence). The CDR3 is 14 residues long. The chain's CDR3 is CAWSLRGISQPQHF. CDR3 bases: TGTGCCTGGAGCCTACGGGGAATTAGCCAGCCCCAGCATTTT. Together with reference TRBV30 and TRBJ1-5, the CDR3 gives the full variable domain: SQTIHQWPATLVQPVGSPLSLECTVEGTSNPNLYWYRQAAGRGLQLLFYSVGIGQISSEVPQNLSASRPQDRQFILSSKKLLLSDSGFYLCAWSLRGISQPQHFGDGTRLSIL.